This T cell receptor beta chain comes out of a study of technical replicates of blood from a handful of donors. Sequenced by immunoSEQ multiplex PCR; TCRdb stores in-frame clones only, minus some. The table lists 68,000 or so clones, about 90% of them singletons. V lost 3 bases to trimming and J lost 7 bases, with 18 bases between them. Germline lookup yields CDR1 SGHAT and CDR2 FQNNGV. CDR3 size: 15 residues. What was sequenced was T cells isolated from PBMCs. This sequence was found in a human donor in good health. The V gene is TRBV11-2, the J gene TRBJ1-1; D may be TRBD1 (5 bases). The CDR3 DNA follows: TGTGCCAGCAGCTTCGCCTGGGGGGGTGGTGGTGAAGCTTTCTTT. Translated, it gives CASSFAWGGGGEAFF.